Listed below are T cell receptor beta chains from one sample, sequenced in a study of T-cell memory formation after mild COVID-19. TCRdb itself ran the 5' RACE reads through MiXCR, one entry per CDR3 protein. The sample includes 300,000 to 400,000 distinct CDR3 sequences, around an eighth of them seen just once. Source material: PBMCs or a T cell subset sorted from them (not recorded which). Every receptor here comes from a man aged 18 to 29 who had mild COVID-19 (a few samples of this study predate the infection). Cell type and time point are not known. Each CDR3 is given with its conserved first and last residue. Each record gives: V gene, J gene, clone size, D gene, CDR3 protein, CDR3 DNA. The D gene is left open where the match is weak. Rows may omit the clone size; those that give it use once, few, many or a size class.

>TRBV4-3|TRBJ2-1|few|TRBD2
CASSFTSGGYNEQFF
TGCGCCAGCAGCTTCACTAGCGGGGGTTACAATGAGCAGTTCTTC
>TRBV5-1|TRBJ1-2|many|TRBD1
CASSFGQGERDGYTF
TGCGCCAGCAGCTTCGGACAGGGGGAAAGGGATGGCTACACCTTC
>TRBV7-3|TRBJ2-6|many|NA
CASSSSRVSGANVLTF
TGTGCCAGCAGCTCTAGCAGGGTCTCTGGGGCCAACGTCCTGACTTTC
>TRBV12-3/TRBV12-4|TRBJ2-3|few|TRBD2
CASSPVAGGADTQYF
TGTGCCAGCAGTCCGGTAGCGGGGGGGGCAGATACGCAGTATTTT
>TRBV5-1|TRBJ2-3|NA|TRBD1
CASSLEGQADTQYF
TGCGCCAGCAGCTTGGAGGGACAGGCAGATACGCAGTATTTT
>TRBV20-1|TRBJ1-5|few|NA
CSARVGGAAGQPQHF
TGCAGTGCTAGAGTGGGGGGCGCAGCGGGTCAGCCCCAGCATTTT
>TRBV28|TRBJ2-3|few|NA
CASSLWPRGGDTQYF
TGTGCCAGCAGTTTATGGCCCCGTGGCGGGGATACGCAGTATTTT
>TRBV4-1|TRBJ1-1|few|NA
CASSQEGNGGAFF
TGCGCCAGCAGCCAAGAAGGGAACGGGGGAGCTTTCTTT
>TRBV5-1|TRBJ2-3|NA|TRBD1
CASSVRQGAGTDTQYF
TGCGCCAGCAGCGTGAGACAGGGGGCAGGAACAGATACGCAGTATTTT
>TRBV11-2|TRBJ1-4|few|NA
CASSSHQGGRYNEKLFF
TGTGCCAGCAGCTCACACCAAGGGGGACGGTATAATGAAAAACTGTTTTTT
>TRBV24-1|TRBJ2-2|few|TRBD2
CASVVGLAVSNTGELFF
TGTGCCTCCGTTGTTGGACTAGCGGTTTCAAACACCGGGGAGCTGTTTTTT
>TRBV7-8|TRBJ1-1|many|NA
CASTMNQGRTEAFF
TGTGCCAGCACCATGAACCAGGGTAGGACTGAAGCTTTCTTT
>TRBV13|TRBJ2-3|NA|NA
CASSKEDTQYF
TGTGCCAGCAGCAAGGAGGATACGCAGTATTTT
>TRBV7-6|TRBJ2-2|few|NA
CASSLDLATVTTGELFF
TGTGCCAGCAGCTTAGATTTAGCGACAGTGACCACCGGGGAGCTGTTTTTT
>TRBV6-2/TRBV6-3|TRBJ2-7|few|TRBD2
CASSYSVTSGARYEQYF
TGTGCCAGCAGTTACTCGGTGACTAGCGGGGCTCGTTACGAGCAGTACTTC
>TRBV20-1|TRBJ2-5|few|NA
CSARPEVGQETQYF
TGCAGTGCTAGACCTGAGGTGGGCCAAGAGACCCAGTACTTC
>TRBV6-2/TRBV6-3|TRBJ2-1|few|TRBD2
CASTYWARGGDYEQFF
TGTGCCAGCACCTATTGGGCGCGGGGGGGCGACTATGAGCAGTTCTTC
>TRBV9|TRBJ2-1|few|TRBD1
CASSGQGARNEQFF
TGTGCCAGCAGCGGGCAGGGGGCGCGGAATGAGCAGTTCTTC
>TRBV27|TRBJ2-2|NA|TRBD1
CASSLLSGGVGELFF
TGTGCCAGCAGTTTATTATCAGGGGGCGTCGGGGAGCTGTTTTTT
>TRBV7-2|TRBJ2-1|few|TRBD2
CASSLLSGGRNEQFF
TGTGCCAGCAGCTTATTAAGCGGGGGGAGGAATGAGCAGTTCTTC
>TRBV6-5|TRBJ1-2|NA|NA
CASNPSGLNYGYTF
TGTGCCAGCAATCCCTCGGGCCTCAACTATGGCTACACCTTC
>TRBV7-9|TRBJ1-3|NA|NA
CASSSGFGGNTIYF
TGTGCCAGCAGCTCAGGGTTTGGCGGAAACACCATATATTTT
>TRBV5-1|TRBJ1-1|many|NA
CASSGAGGTEAFF
TGCGCCAGCAGCGGGGCAGGCGGAACTGAAGCTTTCTTT
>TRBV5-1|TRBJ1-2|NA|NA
CASSFNSGRYNYGYTF
TGCGCCAGCAGCTTTAATTCGGGACGGTATAACTATGGCTACACCTTC
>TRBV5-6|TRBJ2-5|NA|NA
CASSPWLRRNQETQYF
TGTGCCAGCAGCCCCTGGCTGCGACGTAACCAAGAGACCCAGTACTTC
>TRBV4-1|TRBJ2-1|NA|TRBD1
CASSPLGQGVSEQFF
TGCGCCAGCAGCCCCCTGGGACAGGGAGTTAGTGAGCAGTTCTTC
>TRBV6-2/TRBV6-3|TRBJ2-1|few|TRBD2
CATPGGGSYNEQFF
TGTGCCACCCCTGGGGGGGGCTCCTACAATGAGCAGTTCTTC
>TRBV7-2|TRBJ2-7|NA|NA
CASSVVTGAGEQYF
TGTGCCAGCAGCGTAGTTACCGGGGCCGGAGAGCAGTACTTC
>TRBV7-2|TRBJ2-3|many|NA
CASSLAGRSTDTQYF
TGTGCCAGCAGCTTAGCGGGCCGAAGCACAGATACGCAGTATTTT
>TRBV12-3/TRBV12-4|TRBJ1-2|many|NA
CASSLSGDYGYTF
TGTGCCAGCAGCTTATCCGGAGACTATGGCTACACCTTC
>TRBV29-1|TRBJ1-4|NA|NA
CSARLAQDEKLFF
TGCAGCGCACGATTGGCGCAGGACGAAAAACTGTTTTTT
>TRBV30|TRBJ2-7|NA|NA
CAWSRVGPYEQYF
TGTGCCTGGAGTAGGGTAGGCCCCTACGAGCAGTACTTC
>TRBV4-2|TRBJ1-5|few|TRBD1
CASSHPGQGKQDQPQHF
TGTGCCAGCAGCCATCCCGGACAGGGAAAGCAGGATCAGCCCCAGCATTTT
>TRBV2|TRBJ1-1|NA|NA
CASSVRTGHTEAFF
TGTGCCAGCAGTGTACGTACAGGGCACACTGAAGCTTTCTTT
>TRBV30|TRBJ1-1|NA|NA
CAWSVLGNTEAFF
TGTGCCTGGAGTGTATTGGGCAACACTGAAGCTTTCTTT
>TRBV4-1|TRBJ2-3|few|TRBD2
CASSHPPGGVGDTQYF
TGCGCCAGCAGCCATCCCCCGGGAGGGGTTGGCGATACGCAGTATTTT
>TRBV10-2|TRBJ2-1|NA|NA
CASSDIVQNDEQFF
TGCGCCAGCAGTGATATAGTTCAGAACGATGAGCAGTTCTTC
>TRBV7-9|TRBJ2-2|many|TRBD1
CASSPDRRNTGELFF
TGTGCCAGCAGCCCGGACAGGCGCAACACCGGGGAGCTGTTTTTT
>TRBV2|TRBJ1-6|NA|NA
CASNDGMGFGPLHF
TGTGCCAGCAACGACGGAATGGGCTTCGGACCCCTCCACTTT
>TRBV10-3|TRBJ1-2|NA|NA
CAIGPVGGGGYGYTF
TGTGCCATCGGCCCCGTAGGGGGAGGGGGCTATGGCTACACCTTC
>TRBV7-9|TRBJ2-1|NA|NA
CASSPGRLSYNEQFF
TGTGCCAGCAGCCCGGGACGGCTTTCCTACAATGAGCAGTTCTTC
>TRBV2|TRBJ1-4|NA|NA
CASSEFSGNEKLFF
TGTGCCAGCAGTGAATTTTCGGGGAATGAAAAACTGTTTTTT
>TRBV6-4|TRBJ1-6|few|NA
CASGTVNNSPLHF
TGTGCCAGCGGGACGGTTAATAATTCACCCCTCCACTTT
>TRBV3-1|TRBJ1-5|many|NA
CASTYQPQHF
TGTGCCAGCACATACCAGCCCCAGCATTTT
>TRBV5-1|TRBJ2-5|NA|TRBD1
CASSLFGTGIQETQYF
TGCGCCAGCAGCTTGTTCGGGACAGGGATTCAAGAGACCCAGTACTTC
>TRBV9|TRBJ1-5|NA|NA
CASGASGSYQPQHF
TGTGCCAGCGGGGCTTCCGGGAGCTATCAGCCCCAGCATTTT
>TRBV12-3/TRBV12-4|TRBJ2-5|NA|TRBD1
CASSPDRSYLQETQYF
TGTGCCAGCAGTCCGGACAGGAGCTACTTACAAGAGACCCAGTACTTC
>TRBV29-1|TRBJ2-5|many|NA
CSVGAPQETQYF
TGCAGCGTTGGGGCACCACAAGAGACCCAGTACTTC
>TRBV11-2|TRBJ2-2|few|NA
CASSLLGGTNTGELFF
TGTGCCAGCAGCCTACTAGGGGGAACGAACACCGGGGAGCTGTTTTTT
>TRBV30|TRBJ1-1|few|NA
CACRWDTEAFF
TGTGCCTGCCGGTGGGACACTGAAGCTTTCTTT
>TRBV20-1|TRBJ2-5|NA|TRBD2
CSASTSGESGTQYF
TGCAGTGCTAGCACTAGCGGGGAATCGGGGACCCAGTACTTC